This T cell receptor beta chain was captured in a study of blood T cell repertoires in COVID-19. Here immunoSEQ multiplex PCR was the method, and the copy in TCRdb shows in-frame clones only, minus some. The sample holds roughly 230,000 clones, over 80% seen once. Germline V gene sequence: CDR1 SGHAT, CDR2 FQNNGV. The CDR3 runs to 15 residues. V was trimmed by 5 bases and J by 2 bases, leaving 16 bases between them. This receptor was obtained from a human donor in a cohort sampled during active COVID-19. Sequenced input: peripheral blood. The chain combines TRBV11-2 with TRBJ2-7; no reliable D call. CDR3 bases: TGTGCCAGCAGCCCGAGATACGGTAAAGCCTACGAGCAGTACTTC. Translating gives CASSPRYGKAYEQYF.